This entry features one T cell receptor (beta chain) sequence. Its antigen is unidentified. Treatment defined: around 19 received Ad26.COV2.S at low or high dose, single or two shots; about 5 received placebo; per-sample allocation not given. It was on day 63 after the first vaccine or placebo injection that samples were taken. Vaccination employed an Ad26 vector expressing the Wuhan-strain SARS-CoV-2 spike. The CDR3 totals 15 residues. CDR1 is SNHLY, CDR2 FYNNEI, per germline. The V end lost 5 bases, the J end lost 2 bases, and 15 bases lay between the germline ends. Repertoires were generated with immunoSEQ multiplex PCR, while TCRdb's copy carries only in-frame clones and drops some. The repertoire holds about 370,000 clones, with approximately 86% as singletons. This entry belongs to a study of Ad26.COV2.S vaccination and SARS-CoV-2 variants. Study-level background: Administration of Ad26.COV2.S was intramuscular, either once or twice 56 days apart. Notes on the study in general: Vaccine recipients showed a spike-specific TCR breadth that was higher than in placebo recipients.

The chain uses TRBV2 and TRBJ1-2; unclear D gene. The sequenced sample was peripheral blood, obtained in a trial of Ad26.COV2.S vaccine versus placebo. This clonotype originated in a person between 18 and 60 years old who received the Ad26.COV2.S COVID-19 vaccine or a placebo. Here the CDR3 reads CASSLGRPINYGYTF. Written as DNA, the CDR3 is TGTGCCAGCAGTCTAGGCCGGCCGATAAACTATGGCTACACCTTC.